The present T cell receptor (beta chain) was sequenced within a study of T cell responses to AZD1222 COVID-19 vaccine. Study-wide results and limits: Just 5 to 7 AZD1222 recipients were seropositive at baseline. Spike-specific TCR breadth and depth went up after people got two AZD1222 doses.

As regards this clone: Its antigen is unidentified.

Profiled with immunoSEQ multiplex PCR; TCRdb holds only in-frame clones, not every one. The sample has 130,000 to 150,000 clones; about nine tenths are singletons. The sequencing used peripheral blood, collected 28 days after the second AZD1222 dose. The source is an adult who received the AZD1222 COVID-19 vaccine.

The DNA for the CDR3 is TGTGCCATCAGCCCGGGACAGGGGTCTAATGAAAAACTGTTTTTT. It specifies CAISPGQGSNEKLFF. The rearrangement joins TRBV10-3 to TRBJ1-4; TRBD1 matches 10 bases. The V gene end was trimmed by 6 bases and the J gene end by 3 bases; junction bases not matched to a gene: 4. The CDR3 loop spans 15 amino acids. CDR1 and CDR2 from the germline V gene are ENHRY and SYGVKD.